The next 15 T cell receptor beta chains were all read from a single sample in a study of T cell responses to AZD1222 COVID-19 vaccine. Here immunoSEQ multiplex PCR was the method, and the copy in TCRdb shows in-frame clones only, minus some. The sample contains about 150,000 clones, roughly 87% of which appear only once. Sequencing used peripheral blood, obtained on day 0 of AZD1222 vaccination. The receptor source for this set is an adult in good health.

V is TRBV28 and J is TRBJ2-6; D is ambiguous. The CDR3 has 15 amino acids. Germline lookup yields CDR1 MDHEN and CDR2 SYDVKM. Deletions cut 5 bases from V and 0 bases from J, with 8 bases between. CDR3 protein: CASSVSHSGANVLTF. CDR3 nucleotide sequence: TGTGCCAGCAGTGTCAGCCACTCTGGGGCCAACGTCCTGACTTTC. Combining the CDR3 with reference TRBV28 and TRBJ2-6 gives the whole variable domain DVKVTQSSRYLVKRTGEKVFLECVQDMDHENMFWYRQDPGLGLRLIYFSYDVKMKEKGDIPEGYSVSREKKERFSLILESASTNQTSMYLCASSVSHSGANVLTFGAGSRLTVL.

CDR3 protein: CASSSQWTGADIQYF. The CDR3 coding sequence is TGTGCCAGCAGCTCTCAATGGACAGGGGCGGACATTCAGTACTTC. The V and J genes are TRBV7-2 and TRBJ2-4, with 9 bases lining up with TRBD1. The CDR3 is made up of 15 amino acids. Germline-derived CDR1 and CDR2 are SGHTA and FQGNSA. J gave up 8 bases and V 4 bases, and 9 bases lay outside the gene matches.

The chain is built from TRBV11-2 and TRBJ1-2; 7 bases match TRBD1. The CDR3 consists of 14 residues. CDR1 and CDR2 from the germline V gene are SGHAT and FQNNGV. V shed 0 bases, J shed 14 bases, and the junction held 12 bases outside the gene matches. DNA of the CDR3: TGTGCCAGCAGCTTAGACCCCGGGACAGCTTCTTTGACCTTC. The encoded protein is CASSLDPGTASLTF.

The chain couples TRBV2 to TRBJ2-3; 7 nucleotides line up with TRBD2. The CDR3 is 14 residues long. Germline V lookup: CDR1 SNHLY, CDR2 FYNNEI. Germline trimming cut 8 bases from V and 6 bases from J; bases unmatched to any gene: 11. DNA of the CDR3: TGTGCCAGCTCCCTTTCGGGGGGAGATGATACGCAGTATTTT. Its translation: CASSLSGGDDTQYF.

The rearrangement joins TRBV4-1 to TRBJ2-1; D gene uncertain. The germline V and J ends were trimmed by 2 bases and 7 bases, with 12 bases remaining between them. The length of the CDR3 is 14 residues. The germline V gene has CDR1 MGHRA and CDR2 YSYEKL. In DNA, the CDR3 is TGCGCCAGCAGCCAACCTACGGTATCGAATGAGCAGTTCTTC. Its translation: CASSQPTVSNEQFF.

The gene calls are TRBV7-9 and TRBJ1-5, with D possibly matching TRBD1 (5 bases). The CDR3 is 17 amino acids. Trimming took 0 bases from V and 3 from J, leaving 15 bases between them. The germline gives CDR1 SEHNR, CDR2 FQNEAQ (reference sequence). The CDR3 protein is CASSLAVGVRDNQPQHF. CDR3 nucleotide sequence: TGTGCCAGCAGCTTAGCGGTAGGGGTAAGAGACAATCAGCCCCAGCATTTT.

The gene calls are TRBV15 and TRBJ2-1, with 12 bases that match TRBD2. The CDR3 totals 16 residues. V gave up 1 base and J gave up 6 bases; unmatched junction bases: 4. Germline V CDR1 and CDR2: LNHNV, YYDKDF (reference sequence). CDR3 in DNA: TGTGCCACCAGCAGAGGCTCGACTAGCGGGAGCAATGAGCAGTTCTTC. Translating gives CATSRGSTSGSNEQFF.

The chain links TRBV18 to TRBJ2-2; 8 nucleotides line up with TRBD1. This CDR3 has 15 amino acids. Germline CDR1 reads KGHSH; CDR2 reads LQKENI. V shed 4 bases and J 7 bases; nucleotides not matched to a gene: 8. The CDR3 here is CASSLTRGLGGELFF. CDR3 in DNA: TGTGCCAGCTCACTCACCAGGGGGCTTGGCGGGGAGCTGTTTTTT. Complete variable domain (other parts from reference TRBV18 and TRBJ2-2): NAGVMQNPRHLVRRRGQEARLRCSPMKGHSHVYWYRQLPEEGLKFMVYLQKENIIDESGMPKERFSAEFPKEGPSILRIQQVVRGDSAAYFCASSLTRGLGGELFFGEGSRLTVL.

The gene calls are TRBV18 and TRBJ1-1; D gene ambiguous. The germline CDR1 and CDR2 sequences are KGHSH and LQKENI. Trimming removed 5 bases at V and 1 base at J, with 8 bases between. The CDR3 is 13 amino acids. The CDR3 DNA reads TGTGCCAGCTCATCGAACCCGAACACTGAAGCTTTCTTT. Translation gives CASSSNPNTEAFF.

The chain has TRBV19 and TRBJ1-1, with D possibly TRBD1 on 6 matching bases. This CDR3 has 14 residues. V was clipped by 4 bases and J by 1 base, with 10 bases between them. Germline CDR1 reads LNHDA; CDR2 reads SQIVND (reference sequence). In DNA, the CDR3 is TGTGCCAGTAGTAGGGGGACATCGAACACTGAAGCTTTCTTT. Its translation: CASSRGTSNTEAFF.

V and J are TRBV15 and TRBJ2-7; 11 positions match TRBD2. V lost 1 base, J lost 6 bases, and 2 bases stayed unmatched. Germline V gene lookup returns CDR1 LNHNV and CDR2 YYDKDF (reference sequence). This CDR3 is built from 14 residues. Here the CDR3 DNA reads TGTGCCACCAGCAGAGTAGCGGGAGGGCTCGAGCAGTACTTC. This gives the protein CATSRVAGGLEQYF. Together with reference TRBV15 and TRBJ2-7, the CDR3 gives the full variable domain: DAMVIQNPRYQVTQFGKPVTLSCSQTLNHNVMYWYQQKSSQAPKLLFHYYDKDFNNEADTPDNFQSRRPNTSFCFLDIRSPGLGDTAMYLCATSRVAGGLEQYFGPGTRLTVT.

The chain employs TRBV28 and TRBJ1-6, with 8 nucleotides matching TRBD1. Germline loops: CDR1 MDHEN, CDR2 SYDVKM. V shed 2 bases and J 11 bases; nucleotides not matched to a gene: 11. CDR3 length: 16 amino acids. CDR3 sequence reads: CASSLPSAGGKAPLHF. Here the CDR3 DNA reads TGTGCCAGCAGTTTACCCTCGGCAGGGGGCAAGGCACCCCTCCACTTT.

The V gene is TRBV28, the J gene TRBJ2-7; TRBD2 is a possible D gene (6 bases). This CDR3 region has 12 residues. Trimming took off 3 bases at V and 9 bases at J, with 12 bases between the two ends. CDR1 and CDR2 (germline): MDHEN, SYDVKM. As DNA, the CDR3 is TGTGCCAGCAGTTTTAGGAGGGGTGGGCAGTACTTC. The encoded protein is CASSFRRGGQYF.

The chain combines TRBV6-6 with TRBJ1-1; weak D call: TRBD1 (5 bases). CDR3 length: 12 amino acids. The germline V gene has CDR1 MNHNY and CDR2 SVGAGI (reference sequence). Trimming pared 6 bases from V and 10 bases from J, leaving 15 bases between. The CDR3 DNA reads TGTGCCAGCAGCCCTGCAGGGCCCGGAGCTTTCTTT. As protein: CASSPAGPGAFF.

The chain employs TRBV18 and TRBJ2-5; D possibly corresponds to TRBD2 (5 bases). Germline CDR1 and CDR2: KGHSH and LQKENI. Trimming removed 7 bases at V and 2 bases at J, with 14 bases between. CDR3 length: 14 amino acids. The CDR3 reads CASCGQPLQETQYF. The CDR3 bases are TGTGCCAGCTGCGGGCAGCCTCTTCAAGAGACCCAGTACTTC. Drawing the rest from reference TRBV18 and TRBJ2-5, the complete variable domain is NAGVMQNPRHLVRRRGQEARLRCSPMKGHSHVYWYRQLPEEGLKFMVYLQKENIIDESGMPKERFSAEFPKEGPSILRIQQVVRGDSAAYFCASCGQPLQETQYFGPGTRLLVL.